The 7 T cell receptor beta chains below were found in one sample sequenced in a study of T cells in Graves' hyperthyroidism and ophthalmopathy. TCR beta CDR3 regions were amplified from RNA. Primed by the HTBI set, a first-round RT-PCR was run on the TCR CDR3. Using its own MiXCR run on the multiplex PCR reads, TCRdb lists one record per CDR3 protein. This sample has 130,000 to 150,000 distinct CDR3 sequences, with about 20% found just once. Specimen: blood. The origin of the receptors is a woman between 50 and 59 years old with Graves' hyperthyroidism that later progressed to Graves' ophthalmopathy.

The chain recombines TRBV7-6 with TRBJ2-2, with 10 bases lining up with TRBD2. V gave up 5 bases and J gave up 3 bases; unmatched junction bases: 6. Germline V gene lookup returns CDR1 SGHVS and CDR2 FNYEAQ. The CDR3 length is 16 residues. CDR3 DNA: TGTGCCAGCAGCCCCCGACTAGCGGGTTACACCGGGGAGCTGTTTTTT. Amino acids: CASSPRLAGYTGELFF. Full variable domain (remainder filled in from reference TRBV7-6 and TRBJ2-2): GAGVSQSPRYKVTKRGQDVALRCDPISGHVSLYWYRQALGQGPEFLTYFNYEAQQDKSGLPNDRFSAERPEGSISTLTIQRTEQRDSAMYRCASSPRLAGYTGELFFGEGSRLTVL.

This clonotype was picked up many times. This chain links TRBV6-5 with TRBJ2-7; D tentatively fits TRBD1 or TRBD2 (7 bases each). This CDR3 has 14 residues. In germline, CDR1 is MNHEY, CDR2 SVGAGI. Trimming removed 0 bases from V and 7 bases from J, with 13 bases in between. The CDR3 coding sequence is TGTGCCAGCAGTTACTCACAGGGGCGGGGGGAGCAGTACTTC. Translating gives CASSYSQGRGEQYF.

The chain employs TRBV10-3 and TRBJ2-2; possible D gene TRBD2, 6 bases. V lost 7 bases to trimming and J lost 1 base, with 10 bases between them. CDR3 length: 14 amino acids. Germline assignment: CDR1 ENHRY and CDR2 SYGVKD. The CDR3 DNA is TGTGCCATCACCCTGGGGGGGAACACCGGGGAGCTGTTTTTT. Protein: CAITLGGNTGELFF.

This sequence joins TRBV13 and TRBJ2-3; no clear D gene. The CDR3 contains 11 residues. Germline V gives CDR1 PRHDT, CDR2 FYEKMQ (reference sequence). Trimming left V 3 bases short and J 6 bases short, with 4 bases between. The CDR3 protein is CASSFRDTQYF. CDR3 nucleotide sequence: TGTGCCAGCAGCTTTCGGGATACGCAGTATTTT. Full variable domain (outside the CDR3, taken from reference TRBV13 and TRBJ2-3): AAGVIQSPRHLIKEKRETATLKCYPIPRHDTVYWYQQGPGQDPQFLISFYEKMQSDKGSIPDRFSAQQFSDYHSELNMSSLELGDSALYFCASSFRDTQYFGPGTRLTVL.

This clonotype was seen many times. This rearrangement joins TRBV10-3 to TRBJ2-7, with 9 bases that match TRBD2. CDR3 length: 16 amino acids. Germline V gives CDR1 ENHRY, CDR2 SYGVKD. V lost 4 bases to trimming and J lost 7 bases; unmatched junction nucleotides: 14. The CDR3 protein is CAISGPGLALSGEQYF. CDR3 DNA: TGTGCCATCAGTGGTCCGGGACTAGCTCTTTCGGGGGAGCAGTACTTC.

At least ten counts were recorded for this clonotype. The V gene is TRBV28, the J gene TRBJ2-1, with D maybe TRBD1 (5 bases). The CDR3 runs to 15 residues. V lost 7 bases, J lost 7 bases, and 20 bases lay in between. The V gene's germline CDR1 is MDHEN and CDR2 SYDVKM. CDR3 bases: TGTGCCAGCACCCGCGGCCAGGGCTTCAATAATGAGCAGTTCTTC. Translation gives CASTRGQGFNNEQFF.

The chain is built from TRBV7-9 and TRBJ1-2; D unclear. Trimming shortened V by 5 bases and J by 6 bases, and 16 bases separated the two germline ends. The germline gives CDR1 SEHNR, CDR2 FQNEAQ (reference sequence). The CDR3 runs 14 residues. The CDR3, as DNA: TGTGCCAGCAGCCCCCAAGGCTTCACAAATGGCTACACCTTC. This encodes CASSPQGFTNGYTF.